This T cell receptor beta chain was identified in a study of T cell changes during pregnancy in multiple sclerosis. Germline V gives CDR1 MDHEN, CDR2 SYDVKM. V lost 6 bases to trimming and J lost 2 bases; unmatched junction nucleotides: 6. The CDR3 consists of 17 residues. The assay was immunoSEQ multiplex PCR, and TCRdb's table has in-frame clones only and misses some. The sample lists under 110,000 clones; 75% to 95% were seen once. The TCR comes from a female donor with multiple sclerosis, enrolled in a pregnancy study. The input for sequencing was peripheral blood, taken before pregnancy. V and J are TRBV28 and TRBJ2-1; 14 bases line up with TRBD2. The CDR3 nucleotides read TGTGCCAGCAGGGGGACTAGCGGGAGTTTCGCCTACAATGAGCAGTTCTTC. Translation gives CASRGTSGSFAYNEQFF.